This is a list of T cell receptor beta chains from one sample in a study of graft-versus-host responses after intestinal transplantation. The table came from immunoSEQ multiplex PCR; TCRdb's copy has only in-frame clones and leaves some out. The data contain roughly 120,000 clones, over 80% of them singletons. Antigens of these TCRs are unknown. The sequencing used unstimulated CD4+ T cells sorted from spleen or lymph node cells, collected before intestinal transplant. The receptors derive from a human donor who received an intestinal transplant. Each CDR3 is given without its conserved first and last residue.

v_gene,len,j_gene,CDR3aa
TRBV5-1,14,TRBJ1-1,ASSSRRGRSNTEAF
TRBV7-9,14,TRBJ2-7,ASSFRPGQGYYEQY
TRBV15,11,TRBJ2-7,ATSRDRPYEQY
TRBV30,11,TRBJ2-7,AWRREAVGEQY
TRBV4-1,13,TRBJ1-3,ASSQEPGGGNTIY
TRBV6-6,12,TRBJ1-2,ASNTGLGARGYT
TRBV4-2,14,TRBJ2-7,ASSPRGAGGRYEQY
TRBV27,15,TRBJ2-7,ASSLSLASGSTYEQY
TRBV7-8,11,TRBJ2-5,ASTLGKKETQY
TRBV23-1,13,TRBJ1-1,ASSQSGPAVFEAF
TRBV6-6,13,TRBJ2-7,ASRSIRDLVYEQY
TRBV5-1,14,TRBJ2-2,ASSFVGQEGTGELF
TRBV7-3,11,TRBJ1-1,ASSSPGVPRAF
TRBV4-1,15,TRBJ2-7,ASSQDQGGAATYEQY
TRBV18,10,TRBJ1-2,ASSPPGYGYT